This T cell receptor beta chain originates from a study of shared clonotypes between healthy human individuals. Comment on this clone: Antigen: not known.

General study findings and limits: Relative to their counterparts shared across all four donors, non-shared clonotypes exhibited diminished generation probabilities. Of the naive CD4 clonotypes, around 4.7% were shared across several donors.

HIV-negative, healthy adults without recent acute infections or vaccinations were the donors. Profiling relied on immunoSEQ multiplex PCR, and the TCRdb table lists in-frame clones only, not all of them. The repertoire holds roughly 530,000 clones, approximately 95% seen once, with 0.06% in the top ten. This sequence originates from a woman younger than 45 in good health. The material sequenced was naive CD4+ T cells sorted from blood. The subset denotes: CD45RA+ positively selected.

The CDR3 DNA follows: TGTGCCAGCAGCCCCCTTGACGGCAGGTCGAACACCGGGGAGCTGTTTTTT. Amino acid sequence: CASSPLDGRSNTGELFF. The rearrangement uses TRBV11-3 and TRBJ2-2; D gene uncertain. Looked up from germline, CDR1 is SGHNT and CDR2 is YENEEA. The CDR3 runs to 17 residues. V shed 5 bases and J shed 0 bases, with 16 bases lying between them.